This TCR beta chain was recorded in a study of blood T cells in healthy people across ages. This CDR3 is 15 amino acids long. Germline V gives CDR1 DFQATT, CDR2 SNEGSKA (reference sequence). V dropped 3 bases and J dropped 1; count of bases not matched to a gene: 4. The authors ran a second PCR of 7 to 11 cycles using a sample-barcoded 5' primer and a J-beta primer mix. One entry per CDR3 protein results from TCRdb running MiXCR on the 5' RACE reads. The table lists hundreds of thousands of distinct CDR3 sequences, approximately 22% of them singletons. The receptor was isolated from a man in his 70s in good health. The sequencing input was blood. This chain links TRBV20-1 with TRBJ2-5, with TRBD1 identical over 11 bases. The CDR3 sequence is CSARRDRGGQETQYF. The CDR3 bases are TGCAGTGCTAGGCGGGACAGGGGGGGCCAAGAGACCCAGTACTTC.